Sequencing of this T cell receptor (beta chain) was carried out in a study of blood T cell repertoires in COVID-19 (TCRdb year 2020). For the study in its entirety: The collaborator samples originated in the United States, Italy and Spain and spanned the acute and convalescent phases of COVID-19. The material from the prospective study consisted of cDNA or gDNA derived from T cells, B-cell-depleted T cells, or PBMCs. Subjects who had been exposed to COVID-19, were actively infected with it, or had recovered from it provided the deeply sampled blood TCRbeta repertoires that made up the dataset. The repertoires were released in a freely available public database intended as a resource for research on the immune response to SARS-CoV-2. The samples were drawn from the first 160 participants of the ongoing ImmuneRACE study and from 1,254 subjects provided by 6 global collaborators. A de-identified subject ID, COVID-19 status, age in years and sex were almost always included in the sample metadata. Where HLA class I and class II types were available, the types were taken from metadata supplied by the sample provider, not from assay-based typing. Paper-wide results and their limitations: The amount of clinical and demographic metadata varied by source and participant and was provided uncurated.

This clone showed up just once. The target of this receptor is not known. Per-base quality was not reported, and no clone a single base away is much larger than it. TCRbeta CDR3 regions were amplified from genomic DNA using the immunoSEQ Assay, a bias-controlled multiplex PCR. The paper's data handling went like this. Nucleated cell counts per sample were estimated from amplification of reference gene primers within the assay. Sequence reads were collapsed and filtered to measure the absolute abundance of every unique TCRbeta CDR3 rearrangement. Productive Simpson clonality was computed per sample as the square root of Simpson's diversity index over productive rearrangements. Held by TCRdb, this immuneACCESS table contains in-frame sequences only and omits some clones. Under half of the omission traces to an unresolved V gene where checked; the cause of the rest is unknown. The D gene and trimming were derived from the DNA, and the V and J assignments and clone size from that table. Recorded for this sample are approximately 69,000 clones; approximately 84% of them occurred a single time. The ten top clones hold 12% of the sample.

The CDR3 covers 15 residues, taking in both the cysteine and the phenylalanine. The CDR3 DNA has 45 bases and is translated from base 1. The germline V gene provides CDR1 MRHNA and CDR2 SNTAGT. V lost 3 bases and J lost 4 bases; the stretch between them is 15 bases long. The collaborating institutions used their own protocols to collect whole blood in K2EDTA tubes. For TCRbeta analysis, collaborators shipped samples in one of three forms: frozen whole blood, isolated PBMCs, or DNA extracted from either of those sample types. The receptor comes from a human donor in a cohort sampled during active COVID-19. The chain is encoded by TRBV6-4 joined to TRBJ2-5; a weak D assignment points to TRBD1 (5 bases agree). Sequencing was carried out using peripheral blood. The DNA sequence follows: TGTGCCAGCAGTGAAGGGGTTGGGAATCTAGAGACCCAGTACTTC. Its amino acids are CASSEGVGNLETQYF.